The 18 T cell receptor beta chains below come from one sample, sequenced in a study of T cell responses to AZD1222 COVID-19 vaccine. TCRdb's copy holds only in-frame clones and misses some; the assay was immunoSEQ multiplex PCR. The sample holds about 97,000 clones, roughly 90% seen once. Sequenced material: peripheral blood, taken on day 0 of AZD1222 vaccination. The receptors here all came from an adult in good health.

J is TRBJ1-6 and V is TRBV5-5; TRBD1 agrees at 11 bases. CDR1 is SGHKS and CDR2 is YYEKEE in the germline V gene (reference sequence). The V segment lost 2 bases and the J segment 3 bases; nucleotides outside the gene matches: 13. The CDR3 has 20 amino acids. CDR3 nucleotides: TGTGCCAGCAGCTTAACTCAGGCGGACAGGGGGCTCCACTATAATTCACCCCTCCACTTT. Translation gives CASSLTQADRGLHYNSPLHF.

CDR3 sequence (DNA): TGTGCCAGCAGCCGGGACGGGAATAATGAAAAACTGTTTTTT. Encoded protein: CASSRDGNNEKLFF. The rearrangement joins TRBV5-5 to TRBJ1-4; maybe TRBD1 (5 bases). The CDR3 runs 14 residues. Germline assignment: CDR1 SGHKS and CDR2 YYEKEE (reference sequence). Trimming cost V 4 bases and J 4 bases, with 11 bases left between them.

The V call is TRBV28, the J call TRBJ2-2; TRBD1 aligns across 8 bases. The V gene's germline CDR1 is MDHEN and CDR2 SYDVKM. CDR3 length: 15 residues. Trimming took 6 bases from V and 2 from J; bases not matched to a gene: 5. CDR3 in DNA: TGTGCCAGCAGACGGACAGGGCTCAACACCGGGGAGCTGTTTTTT. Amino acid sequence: CASRRTGLNTGELFF.

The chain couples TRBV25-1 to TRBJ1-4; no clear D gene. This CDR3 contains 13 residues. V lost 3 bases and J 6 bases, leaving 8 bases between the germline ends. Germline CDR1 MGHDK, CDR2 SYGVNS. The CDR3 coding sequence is TGTGCCAGCAGTGAGGTTGGGTATGAAAAACTGTTTTTT. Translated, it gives CASSEVGYEKLFF. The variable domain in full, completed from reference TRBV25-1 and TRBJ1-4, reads EADIYQTPRYLVIGTGKKITLECSQTMGHDKMYWYQQDPGMELHLIHYSYGVNSTEKGDLSSESTVSRIRTEHFPLTLESARPSHTSQYLCASSEVGYEKLFFGSGTQLSVL.

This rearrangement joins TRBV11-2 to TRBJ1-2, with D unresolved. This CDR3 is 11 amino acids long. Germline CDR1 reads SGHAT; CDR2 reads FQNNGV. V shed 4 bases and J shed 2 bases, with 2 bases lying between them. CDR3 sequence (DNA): TGTGCCAGCAGCTACAACTATGGCTACACCTTC. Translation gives CASSYNYGYTF.

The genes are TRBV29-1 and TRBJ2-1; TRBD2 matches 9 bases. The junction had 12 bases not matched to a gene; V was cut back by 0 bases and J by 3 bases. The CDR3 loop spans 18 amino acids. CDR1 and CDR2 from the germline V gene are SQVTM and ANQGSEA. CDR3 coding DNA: TGCAGCGTTGAAGATTGGGAGCGGGGGGCCTTCCTCTACAATGAGCAGTTCTTC. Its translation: CSVEDWERGAFLYNEQFF.

The chain's CDR3 is CASRAEGPNSPLHF. The CDR3 coding sequence is TGTGCCAGCAGAGCAGAAGGGCCCAATTCACCCCTCCACTTT. V is TRBV6-4 and J is TRBJ1-6; D not resolved. With 6 bases removed from V and 7 bases from J, the gap between germline ends came to 13 bases. Germline V gene lookup returns CDR1 MRHNA and CDR2 SNTAGT. The CDR3 covers 14 residues.

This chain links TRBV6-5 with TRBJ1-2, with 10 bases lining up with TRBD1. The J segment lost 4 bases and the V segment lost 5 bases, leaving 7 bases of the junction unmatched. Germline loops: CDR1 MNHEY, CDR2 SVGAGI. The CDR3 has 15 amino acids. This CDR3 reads CASSTLRTGGYGYTF. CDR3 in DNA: TGTGCCAGCAGTACCCTCCGGACAGGGGGCTATGGCTACACCTTC.

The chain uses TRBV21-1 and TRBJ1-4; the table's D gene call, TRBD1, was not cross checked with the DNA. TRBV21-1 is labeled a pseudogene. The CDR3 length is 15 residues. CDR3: CASKTVGGAWEKLFF. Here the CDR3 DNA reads TGTGCCAGTAAAACTGTAGGGGGCGCGTGGGAAAAACTGTTTTTT.

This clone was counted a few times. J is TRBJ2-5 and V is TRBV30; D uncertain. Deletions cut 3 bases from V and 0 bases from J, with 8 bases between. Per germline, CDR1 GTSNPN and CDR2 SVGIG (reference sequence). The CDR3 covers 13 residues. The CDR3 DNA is TGTGCCTGGAGCAGACGCAACCAAGAGACCCAGTACTTC. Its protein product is CAWSRRNQETQYF.

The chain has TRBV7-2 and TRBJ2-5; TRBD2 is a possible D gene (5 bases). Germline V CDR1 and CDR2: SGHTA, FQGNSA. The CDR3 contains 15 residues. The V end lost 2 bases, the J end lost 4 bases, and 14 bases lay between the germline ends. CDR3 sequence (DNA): TGTGCCAGCAGCTTACAGGTGGGGAGAGGAGAGACCCAGTACTTC. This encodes CASSLQVGRGETQYF.

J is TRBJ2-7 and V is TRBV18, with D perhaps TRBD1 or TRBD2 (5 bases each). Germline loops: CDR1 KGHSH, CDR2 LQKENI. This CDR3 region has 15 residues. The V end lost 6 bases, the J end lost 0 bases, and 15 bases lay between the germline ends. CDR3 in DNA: TGTGCCAGCTCTCCGGGACCAACCTTCTCCTACGAGCAGTACTTC. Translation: CASSPGPTFSYEQYF.

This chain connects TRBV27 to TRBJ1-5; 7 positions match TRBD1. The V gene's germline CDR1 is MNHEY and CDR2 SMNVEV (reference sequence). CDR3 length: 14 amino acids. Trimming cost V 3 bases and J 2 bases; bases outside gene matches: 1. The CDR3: CASSFQGGNQPQHF. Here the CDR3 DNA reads TGTGCCAGCAGTTTTCAGGGGGGCAATCAGCCCCAGCATTTT.

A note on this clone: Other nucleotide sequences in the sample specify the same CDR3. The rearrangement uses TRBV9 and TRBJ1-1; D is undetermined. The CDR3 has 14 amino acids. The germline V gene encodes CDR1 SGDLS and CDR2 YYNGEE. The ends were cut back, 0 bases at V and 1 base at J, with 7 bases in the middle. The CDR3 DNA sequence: TGTGCCAGCAGCGTAGTGTTAGGGAACACTGAAGCTTTCTTT. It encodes CASSVVLGNTEAFF.

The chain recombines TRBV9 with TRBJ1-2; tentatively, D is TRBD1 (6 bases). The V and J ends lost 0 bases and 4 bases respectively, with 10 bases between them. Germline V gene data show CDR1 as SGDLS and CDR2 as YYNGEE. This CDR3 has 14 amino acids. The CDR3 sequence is CASSVAQGSYGYTF. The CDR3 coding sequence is TGTGCCAGCAGCGTAGCGCAGGGGAGCTATGGCTACACCTTC.

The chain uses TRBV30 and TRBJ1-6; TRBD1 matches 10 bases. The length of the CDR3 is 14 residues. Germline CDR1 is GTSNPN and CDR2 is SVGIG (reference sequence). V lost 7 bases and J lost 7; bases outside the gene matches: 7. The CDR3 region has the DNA TGTGCCTCAAGACCGGGACAGGGGAATTCACCCCTCCACTTT. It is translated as CASRPGQGNSPLHF.

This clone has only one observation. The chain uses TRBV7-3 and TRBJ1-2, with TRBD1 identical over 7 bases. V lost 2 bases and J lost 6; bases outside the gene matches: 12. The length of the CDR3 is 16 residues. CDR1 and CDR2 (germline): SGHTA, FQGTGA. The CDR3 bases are TGTGCCAGCAGCTTATCCAACACAGGGGAGAAGGATGGCTACACCTTC. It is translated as CASSLSNTGEKDGYTF.

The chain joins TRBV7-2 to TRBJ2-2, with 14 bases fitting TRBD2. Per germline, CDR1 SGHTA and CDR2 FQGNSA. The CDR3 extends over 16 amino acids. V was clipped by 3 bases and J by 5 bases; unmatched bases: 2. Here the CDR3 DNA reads TGTGCCAGCAGCTTGGGACTAGCGGGGGAAACCGGGGAGCTGTTTTTT. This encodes CASSLGLAGETGELFF. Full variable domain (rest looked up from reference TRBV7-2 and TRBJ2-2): GAGVSQSPSNKVTEKGKDVELRCDPISGHTALYWYRQSLGQGLEFLIYFQGNSAPDKSGLPSDRFSAERTGGSVSTLTIQRTQQEDSAVYLCASSLGLAGETGELFFGEGSRLTVL.